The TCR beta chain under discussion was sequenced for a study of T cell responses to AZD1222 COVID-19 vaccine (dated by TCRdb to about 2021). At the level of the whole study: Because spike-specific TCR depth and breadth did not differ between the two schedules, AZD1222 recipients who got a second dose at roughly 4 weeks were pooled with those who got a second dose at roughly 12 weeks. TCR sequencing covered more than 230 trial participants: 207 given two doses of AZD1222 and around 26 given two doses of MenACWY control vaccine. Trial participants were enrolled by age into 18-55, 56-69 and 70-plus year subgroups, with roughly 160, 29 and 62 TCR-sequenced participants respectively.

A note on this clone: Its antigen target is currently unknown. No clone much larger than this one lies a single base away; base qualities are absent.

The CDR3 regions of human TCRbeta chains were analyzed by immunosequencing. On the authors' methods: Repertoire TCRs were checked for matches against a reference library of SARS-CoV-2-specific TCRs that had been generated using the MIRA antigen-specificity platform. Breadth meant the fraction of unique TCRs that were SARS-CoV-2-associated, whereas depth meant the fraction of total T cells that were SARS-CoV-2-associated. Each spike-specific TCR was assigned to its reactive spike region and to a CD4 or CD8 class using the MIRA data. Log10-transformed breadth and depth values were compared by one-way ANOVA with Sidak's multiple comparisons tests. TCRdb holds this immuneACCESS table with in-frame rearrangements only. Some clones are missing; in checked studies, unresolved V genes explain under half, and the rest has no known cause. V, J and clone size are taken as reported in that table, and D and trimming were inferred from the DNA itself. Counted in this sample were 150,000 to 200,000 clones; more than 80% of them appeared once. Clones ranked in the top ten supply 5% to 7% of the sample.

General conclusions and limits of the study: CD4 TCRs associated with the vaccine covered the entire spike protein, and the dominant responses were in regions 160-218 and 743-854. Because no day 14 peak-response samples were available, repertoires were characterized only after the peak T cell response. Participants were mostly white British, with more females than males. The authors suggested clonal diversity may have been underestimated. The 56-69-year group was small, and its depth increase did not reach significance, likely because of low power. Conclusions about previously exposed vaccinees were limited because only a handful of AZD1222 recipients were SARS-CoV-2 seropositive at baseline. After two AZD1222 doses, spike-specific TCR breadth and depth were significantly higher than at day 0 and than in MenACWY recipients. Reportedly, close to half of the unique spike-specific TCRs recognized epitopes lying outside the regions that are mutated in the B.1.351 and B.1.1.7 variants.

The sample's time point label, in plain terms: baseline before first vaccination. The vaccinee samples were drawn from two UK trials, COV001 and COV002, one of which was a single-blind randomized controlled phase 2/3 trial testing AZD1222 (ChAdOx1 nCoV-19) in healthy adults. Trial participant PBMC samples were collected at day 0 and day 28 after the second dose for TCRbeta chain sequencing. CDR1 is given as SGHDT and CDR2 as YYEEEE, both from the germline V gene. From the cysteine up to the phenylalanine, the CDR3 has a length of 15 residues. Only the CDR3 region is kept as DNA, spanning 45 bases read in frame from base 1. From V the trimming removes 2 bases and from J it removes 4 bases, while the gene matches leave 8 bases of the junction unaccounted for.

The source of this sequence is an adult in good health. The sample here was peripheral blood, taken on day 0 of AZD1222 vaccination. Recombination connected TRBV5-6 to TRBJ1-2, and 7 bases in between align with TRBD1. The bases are TGTGCCAGCAGCTTTGAGGGGGCGCTTAGCTATGGCTACACCTTC. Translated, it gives CASSFEGALSYGYTF.